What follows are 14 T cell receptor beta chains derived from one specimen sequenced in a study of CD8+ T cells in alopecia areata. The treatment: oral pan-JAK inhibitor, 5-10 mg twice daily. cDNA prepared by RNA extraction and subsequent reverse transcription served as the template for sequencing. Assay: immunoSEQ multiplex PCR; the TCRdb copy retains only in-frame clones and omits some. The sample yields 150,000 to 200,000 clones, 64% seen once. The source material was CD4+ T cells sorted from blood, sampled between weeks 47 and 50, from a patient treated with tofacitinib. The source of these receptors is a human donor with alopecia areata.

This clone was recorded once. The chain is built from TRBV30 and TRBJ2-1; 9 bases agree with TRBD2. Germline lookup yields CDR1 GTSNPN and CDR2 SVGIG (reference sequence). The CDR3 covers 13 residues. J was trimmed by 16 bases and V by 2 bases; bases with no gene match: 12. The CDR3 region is CAWSTQIAGDVFF. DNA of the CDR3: TGTGCCTGGAGTACACAAATAGCGGGAGACGTCTTCTTC.

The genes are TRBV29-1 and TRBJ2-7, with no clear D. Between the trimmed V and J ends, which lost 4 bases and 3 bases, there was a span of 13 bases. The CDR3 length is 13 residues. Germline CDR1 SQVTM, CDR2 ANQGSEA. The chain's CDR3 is CSVAGRNHYEQYF. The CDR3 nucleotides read TGCAGCGTTGCCGGTAGGAACCACTACGAGCAGTACTTC.

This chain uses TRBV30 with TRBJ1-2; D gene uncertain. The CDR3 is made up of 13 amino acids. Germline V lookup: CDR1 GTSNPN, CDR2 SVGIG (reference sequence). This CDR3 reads CAVAGITNYGYTF. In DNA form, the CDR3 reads TGTGCTGTGGCGGGGATCACTAACTATGGCTACACCTTC.

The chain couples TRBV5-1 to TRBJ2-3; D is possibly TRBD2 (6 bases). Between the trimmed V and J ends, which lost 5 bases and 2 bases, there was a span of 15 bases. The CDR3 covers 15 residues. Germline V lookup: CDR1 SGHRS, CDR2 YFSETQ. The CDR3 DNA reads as TGCGCCAGCAGGCGGGACGGAAAAAACACAGATACGCAGTATTTT. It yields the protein CASRRDGKNTDTQYF.

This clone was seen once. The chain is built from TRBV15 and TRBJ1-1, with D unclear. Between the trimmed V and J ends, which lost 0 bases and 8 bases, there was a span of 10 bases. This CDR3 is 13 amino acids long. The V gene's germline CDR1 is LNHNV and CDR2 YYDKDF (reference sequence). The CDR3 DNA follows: TGTGCCACCAGCAGAGATCAATTCAGGGAAGCTTTCTTT. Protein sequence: CATSRDQFREAFF.

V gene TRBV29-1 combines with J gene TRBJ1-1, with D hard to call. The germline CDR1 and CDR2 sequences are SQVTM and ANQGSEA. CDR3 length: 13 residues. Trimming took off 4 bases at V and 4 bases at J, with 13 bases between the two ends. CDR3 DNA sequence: TGCAGCGTTGGGCGGGGAGGGAGCACTGAAGCTTTCTTT. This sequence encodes CSVGRGGSTEAFF.

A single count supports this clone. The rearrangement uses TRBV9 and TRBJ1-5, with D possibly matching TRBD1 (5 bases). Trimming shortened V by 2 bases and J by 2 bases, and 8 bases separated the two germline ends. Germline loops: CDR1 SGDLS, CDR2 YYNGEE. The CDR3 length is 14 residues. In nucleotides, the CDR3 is TGTGCCAGCAGCGTCGGCAGGGGCAATCAGCCCCAGCATTTT. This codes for CASSVGRGNQPQHF. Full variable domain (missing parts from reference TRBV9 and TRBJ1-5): DSGVTQTPKHLITATGQRVTLRCSPRSGDLSVYWYQQSLDQGLQFLIQYYNGEERAKGNILERFSAQQFPDLHSELNLSSLELGDSALYFCASSVGRGNQPQHFGDGTRLSIL.

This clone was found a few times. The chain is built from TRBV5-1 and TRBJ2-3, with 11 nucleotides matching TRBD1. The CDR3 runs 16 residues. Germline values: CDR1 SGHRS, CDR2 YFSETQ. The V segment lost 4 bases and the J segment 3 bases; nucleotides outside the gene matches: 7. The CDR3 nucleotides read TGCGCCAGCAGCCCACAAGGACAGGGGGCTACAGATACGCAGTATTTT. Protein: CASSPQGQGATDTQYF.

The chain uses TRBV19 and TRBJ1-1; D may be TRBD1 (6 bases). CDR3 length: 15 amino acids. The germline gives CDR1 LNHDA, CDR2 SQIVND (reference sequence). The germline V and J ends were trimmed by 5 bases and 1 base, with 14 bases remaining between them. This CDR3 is CASSGQGLSNTEAFF. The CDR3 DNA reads TGTGCCAGTAGTGGGCAGGGGCTTTCGAACACTGAAGCTTTCTTT. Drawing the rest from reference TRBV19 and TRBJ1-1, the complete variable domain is DGGITQSPKYLFRKEGQNVTLSCEQNLNHDAMYWYRQDPGQGLRLIYYSQIVNDFQKGDIAEGYSVSREKKESFPLTVTSAQKNPTAFYLCASSGQGLSNTEAFFGQGTRLTVV.

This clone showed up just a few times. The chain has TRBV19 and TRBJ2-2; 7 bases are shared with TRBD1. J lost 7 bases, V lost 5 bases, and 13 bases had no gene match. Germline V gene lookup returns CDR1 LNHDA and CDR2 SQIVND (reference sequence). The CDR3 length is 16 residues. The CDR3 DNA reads TGTGCCAGTAGTCTCAGGACAGGCCAGGCCGGCGGGGAGCTGTTTTTT. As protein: CASSLRTGQAGGELFF.

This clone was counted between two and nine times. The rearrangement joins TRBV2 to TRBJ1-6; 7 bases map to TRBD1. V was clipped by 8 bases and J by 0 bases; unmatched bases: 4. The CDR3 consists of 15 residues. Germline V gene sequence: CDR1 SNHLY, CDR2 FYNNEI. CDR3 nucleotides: TGTGCCAGCGTGACAGGGAGCTCCTATAATTCACCCCTCCACTTT. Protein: CASVTGSSYNSPLHF.

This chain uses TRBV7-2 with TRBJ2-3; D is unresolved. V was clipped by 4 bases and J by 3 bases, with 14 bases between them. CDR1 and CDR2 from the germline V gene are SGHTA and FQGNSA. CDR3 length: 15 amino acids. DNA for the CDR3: TGTGCCAGCAGCTCCCCCAGGACCTTAACAGATACGCAGTATTTT. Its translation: CASSSPRTLTDTQYF.

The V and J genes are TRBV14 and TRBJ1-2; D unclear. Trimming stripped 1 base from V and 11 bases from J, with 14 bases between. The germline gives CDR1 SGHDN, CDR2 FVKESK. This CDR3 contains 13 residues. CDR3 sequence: CASSQVPLGGYTF. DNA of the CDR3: TGTGCCAGCAGCCAAGTGCCGCTAGGAGGGTACACCTTC.

CDR3 nucleotide sequence: TGCAGCGTTGCCGGGCTTAAAACCTACGAGCAGTACTTC. Amino acids: CSVAGLKTYEQYF. The genes are TRBV29-1 and TRBJ2-7; D is uncertain. V was trimmed by 4 bases and J by 2 bases, leaving 12 bases between them. The CDR3 extends over 13 amino acids. In germline, CDR1 is SQVTM, CDR2 ANQGSEA.